This is a list of T cell receptor beta chains from one sample in a study of T cell repertoires in cytomegalovirus infection. TCRdb recomputed calls from the reads with MiXCR, one row per CDR3 protein. The sample has 450,000 to 600,000 distinct CDR3 sequences; about 39% are singletons. No antigen is known for these receptors. The sequencing used cultured PBMCs, collected from culture after CMV antigen stimulation. All receptors derive from a human donor in good health (CMV status not recorded). Some clones in this sample may be carry-over from other donors' samples. Each CDR3 is given with its conserved first and last residue. D genes are given only for firm matches. Clone size is given for some rows only: seen once, a few or many times, or a class if the clone is expanded.

clone_size j_call v_call d_call cdr3_aa cdr3_nt
- TRBJ1-1 TRBV7-9 - CASSLDSSLTEAFF TGTGCCAGCAGCTTAGATAGTAGCCTGACTGAAGCTTTCTTT
- TRBJ1-5 TRBV6-2/TRBV6-3 - CASSYRGYNQPQHF TGTGCCAGCAGTTACAGGGGCTACAATCAGCCCCAGCATTTT
- TRBJ1-4 TRBV7-6 - CASSSGGRNRANEKLFF TGTGCCAGCAGCTCCGGGGGGAGGAACAGGGCGAATGAAAAACTGTTTTTT
few TRBJ1-1 TRBV7-8 - CASSPTTVYTEAFF TGTGCCAGCAGCCCGACGACAGTTTACACTGAAGCTTTCTTT
few TRBJ2-1 TRBV15 - CATSRDRVLLDNEQFF TGTGCCACCAGCAGAGATCGGGTATTGTTGGACAATGAGCAGTTCTTC
- TRBJ2-3 TRBV12-3/TRBV12-4 TRBD2 CASWQTSSDTQYF TGTGCCAGCTGGCAGACTAGCTCGGATACGCAGTATTTT
- TRBJ2-1 TRBV7-2 TRBD2 CASTLQSLAGPPSYNEQFF TGTGCCAGCACCCTCCAGAGCCTAGCGGGACCTCCCTCCTACAATGAGCAGTTCTTC
- TRBJ1-1 TRBV7-2 TRBD1 CASSPFGRGTEAFF TGTGCCAGCAGCCCATTCGGCAGGGGGACTGAAGCTTTCTTT
- TRBJ2-1 TRBV7-9 - CASSLKASSAYNEQFF TGTGCCAGCAGCTTAAAGGCAAGCTCCGCCTACAATGAGCAGTTCTTC
few TRBJ1-1 TRBV7-9 - CASSATPGQIGTEAFF TGTGCCAGCAGCGCGACCCCAGGCCAAATTGGGACTGAAGCTTTCTTT
few TRBJ2-5 TRBV28 TRBD1 CASRPAGGEETQYF TGTGCCAGCAGACCCGCAGGGGGCGAAGAGACCCAGTACTTC
few TRBJ2-5 TRBV7-9 TRBD1 CASSLEGQPQETQYF TGTGCCAGCAGCTTAGAGGGACAGCCTCAAGAGACCCAGTACTTC
- TRBJ2-7 TRBV14 - CASSPISRTSEQYF TGTGCCAGCAGCCCTATTAGCAGAACGTCCGAGCAGTACTTC
few TRBJ2-1 TRBV5-3 - CASSLTGSNEQFF TGTGCCAGCAGCCTTACAGGGAGCAATGAGCAGTTCTTC
few TRBJ2-3 TRBV7-9 - CASSLVSSVTDTQYF TGTGCCAGCAGCTTAGTGAGTAGCGTCACAGATACGCAGTATTTT
- TRBJ2-1 TRBV7-2 TRBD2 CASSLTSGGGHEQFF TGTGCCAGCAGCTTGACTAGCGGGGGGGGGCATGAGCAGTTCTTC
- TRBJ1-4 TRBV19 - CASSKAGTNEKLFF TGTGCCAGTAGTAAAGCGGGGACTAATGAAAAACTGTTTTTT
- TRBJ1-2 TRBV20-1 - CSASSRTVYGYTF TGCAGTGCTAGTAGCCGTACCGTCTATGGCTACACCTTC
few TRBJ1-1 TRBV11-2 TRBD1 CASSLASFGTENTEAFF TGTGCCAGCAGCTTAGCTAGTTTCGGGACAGAGAACACTGAAGCTTTCTTT
- TRBJ1-5 TRBV2 - CASSDRRSNQPQHF TGTGCCAGCAGTGACCGTAGGAGCAATCAGCCCCAGCATTTT
- TRBJ1-2 TRBV6-2/TRBV6-3 - CASSLGGLYGYTF TGTGCCAGCAGCCTAGGGGGGCTCTATGGCTACACCTTC
- TRBJ2-5 TRBV5-3 - CASSSLRDGSTETQYF TGTGCCAGCAGCTCCTTGCGGGATGGGTCTACGGAGACCCAGTACTTC
- TRBJ1-4 TRBV20-1 - CSASGTQGWTNEKLFF TGCAGTGCTAGTGGGACTCAGGGGTGGACTAATGAAAAACTGTTTTTT
few TRBJ1-2 TRBV28 - CASSLLPSNYGYTF TGTGCCAGCAGTTTACTCCCGTCCAACTATGGCTACACCTTC
few TRBJ1-1 TRBV10-1 - CASSESIRSTEAFF TGCGCCAGCAGTGAGAGTATCAGGAGCACTGAAGCTTTCTTT
- TRBJ2-5 TRBV27 TRBD2 CASSREGQETQYF TGTGCCAGCAGCCGGGAGGGGCAAGAGACCCAGTACTTC
- TRBJ2-1 TRBV12-3/TRBV12-4 - CASSPGLGSYNEQFF TGTGCCAGCAGCCCCGGGTTGGGCTCCTACAATGAGCAGTTCTTC
few TRBJ1-5 TRBV19 - CASSAGVNQPQHF TGTGCCAGTAGTGCCGGGGTCAATCAGCCCCAGCATTTT
- TRBJ2-2 TRBV28 TRBD1 CASSSWDRLKGTGELFF TGTGCCAGCAGTAGCTGGGACAGACTCAAAGGGACCGGGGAGCTGTTTTTT
many TRBJ1-4 TRBV7-6 TRBD1 CASSSSGGWTEKLFF TGTGCCAGCAGTTCGTCAGGGGGCTGGACGGAAAAACTGTTTTTT
- TRBJ1-2 TRBV7-9 - CASTLHPGADGYTF TGTGCCAGCACCCTCCATCCGGGAGCGGATGGCTACACCTTC
- TRBJ2-1 TRBV6-1 - CASTIRGRDEQFF TGTGCCAGCACTATAAGAGGGCGGGATGAGCAGTTCTTC
few TRBJ1-6 TRBV4-2 - CASSQGGAGYGLGSPLHF TGTGCCAGCAGCCAAGGCGGTGCAGGGTATGGGCTGGGTTCACCCCTCCACTTT